These 2 T cell receptor beta chains were all obtained from the same sample, sequenced in a study of T cells in Graves' hyperthyroidism and ophthalmopathy (dated by TCRdb to the late 2010s). Library preparation was by multiplex PCR. This sample was sequenced with an Illumina HiSeq 2000. Amplification of TCR beta CDR3 regions was carried out from RNA transcripts. A first-round RT-PCR of the TCR CDR3 used the HTBI primer set with the Qiagen OneStep RT-PCR kit. The public sequencing data were trimmed at Q25 with fastp and processed into clonotypes with MiXCR by TCRdb, which kept only in-frame beta chains. Here each entry gathers all rows of one CDR3 protein and keeps the most common genes and DNA. Present in this sample are roughly 400,000 distinct CDR3 sequences, around 15% of which were seen just once. Of the sample, under 30% falls within the top ten clones. Sequencing was performed on blood. The receptors originated from a man in his fifties with Graves' ophthalmopathy.

This clonotype showed up many times. The chain recombines TRBV6-5 with TRBJ2-3; unclear D gene. V lost 0 bases and J lost 2, with 18 bases in between. CDR3 length equals 18 residues. Germline loops: CDR1 MNHEY, CDR2 SVGAGI. The CDR3 coding sequence is TGTGCCAGCAGTTACTCCGGAACTGGAGATCCTCACACAGATACGCAGTATTTT. It is translated as CASSYSGTGDPHTDTQYF.

To note about this clonotype: Possible read error: a much larger clone is one base away. The genes are TRBV2 and TRBJ2-1; TRBD1 agrees at 8 bases. CDR3 size: 13 residues. Germline V lookup: CDR1 SNHLY, CDR2 FYNNEI. The J segment lost 4 bases and the V segment lost 8 bases, leaving 4 bases of the junction unmatched. CDR3 bases: TGTGCCAGCGAAGGGACAGGTTACAATGAGCAGTTCTTC. This sequence encodes CASEGTGYNEQFF.